The T cell receptor beta chain described here comes from a study of blood T cell repertoires in COVID-19. Across the study: The analysed material was cDNA or gDNA that came from T cells, B-cell-depleted T cells, or PBMCs.

Data came from immunoSEQ multiplex PCR; TCRdb stores just in-frame clones and leaves some out. Here the sample spans over 35,000 clones, approximately 89% being singletons. On this clone itself: One end of the junction fails to match germline, which may point to a read error.

This CDR3 comprises 16 residues. CDR1 is MGHRA, CDR2 YSYEKL, per germline. The chain employs TRBV4-1 and TRBJ1-1, with no clear D. The sequence derives from a man aged 60 to 75 with active or convalescent COVID-19. Sequencing was performed on peripheral blood. In nucleotides, the CDR3 is TGCGCCAGCAGCGAAGAATGGGCGCGCTCGAACACTGAAGCTTTCTTT. It specifies CASSEEWARSNTEAFF.